Shown below are 24 T cell receptor beta chains from a single sample sequenced in a study of T-cell reconstitution after alpha-beta-depleted transplantation in children. A library of TCRbeta sequences, prepared with unique molecular identifiers, was generated. In TCRdb, the PCR reads were re-called with MiXCR into one record per CDR3 protein. The sample lists roughly 48,000 distinct CDR3 sequences, 5.5% to 7.5% occurring once. The sample was PBMCs, mostly from graft donor cells, taken 60 days after TCRalphabeta/CD19-depleted stem cell transplant. These receptors were collected from a female patient aged 2 to 10 who had a stem cell transplant for aplastic anemia, so the T cells may come from the graft donor.

This clonotype was seen at least ten times. J is TRBJ2-7 and V is TRBV18, with a tentative D call TRBD2 (5 bases). The CDR3 loop spans 13 amino acids. CDR1 is KGHSH and CDR2 is LQKENI in the germline V gene. Trimming removed 3 bases at V and 2 bases at J, with 8 bases between. CDR3 DNA sequence: TGTGCCAGCTCACCGGGGAGAGCCTACGAGCAGTACTTC. This encodes CASSPGRAYEQYF.

This chain connects TRBV7-3 to TRBJ1-3; no clear D gene. V lost 2 bases, J lost 0 bases, and 8 bases lay in between. Per germline, CDR1 SGHTA and CDR2 FQGTGA. CDR3 length: 15 residues. CDR3 residues: CASSLHANSGNTIYF. The CDR3, as DNA: TGTGCCAGCAGCTTACATGCGAACTCTGGAAACACCATATATTTT.

This clonotype was recorded many times. J is TRBJ1-1 and V is TRBV6-6; D perhaps matches TRBD1 (6 bases). Germline values: CDR1 MNHNY, CDR2 SVGAGI (reference sequence). V shed 7 bases and J shed 4 bases, with 16 bases lying between them. This CDR3 has 14 residues. CDR3 DNA: TGTGCCAGCAAAGCAAACAGGGAATTCACTGAAGCTTTCTTT. Encoded protein: CASKANREFTEAFF.

The V gene is TRBV21-1, the J gene TRBJ2-1; the table's D call, TRBD1, was not checked against the DNA. TRBV21-1 is deemed a pseudogene. This CDR3 has 17 residues. The DNA for the CDR3 is TGTGCCAGCAGCAAAGGGGTCGAGGCGGGGGTGTACAATGAGCAGTTCTTC. Amino acids: CASSKGVEAGVYNEQFF.

This clonotype was recorded at least ten times. The chain combines TRBV6-1 with TRBJ1-5; 9 nucleotides match TRBD1. Germline V lookup: CDR1 MNHNS, CDR2 SASEGT. Trimming removed 4 bases from V and 7 bases from J; junction bases left unmatched: 8. This CDR3 region has 15 residues. The CDR3 DNA reads as TGTGCCAGCAGTGCGAGGGGGACAGGGAGACAGCCCCAGCATTTT. Translated: CASSARGTGRQPQHF.

This clonotype has at least ten counts. J is TRBJ2-4 and V is TRBV6-6; D ambiguous. Germline CDR1 is MNHNY and CDR2 is SVGAGI (reference sequence). The V end was cut by 5 bases, the J end by 0 bases, with 20 bases between. The CDR3 is 18 amino acids. CDR3: CASSLTASRSLAKNIQYF. The CDR3 region has the DNA TGTGCCAGCAGTCTTACTGCTTCGCGGTCCCTAGCCAAAAACATTCAGTACTTC.

This chain joins TRBV5-1 and TRBJ2-3, with 8 bases fitting TRBD2. With 6 bases clipped from V and 4 bases from J, the junction kept 13 bases outside the gene matches. In germline, CDR1 is SGHRS, CDR2 YFSETQ. This CDR3 is 16 amino acids long. The DNA of the CDR3 is TGCGCCAGCACCCTAGGGGGACTAGGTTTGTCAGATACGCAGTATTTT. It codes for CASTLGGLGLSDTQYF.

This clonotype was detected many times. Here the CDR3 reads CASSEWGLAPSTDTQYF. The CDR3 coding sequence is TGTGCCAGCAGTGAATGGGGACTAGCTCCTAGCACAGATACGCAGTATTTT. The V gene is TRBV2, the J gene TRBJ2-3; 9 bases agree with TRBD2. V dropped 2 bases and J dropped 0; count of bases not matched to a gene: 6. The CDR3 is made up of 17 amino acids. CDR1 is SNHLY, CDR2 FYNNEI, per germline. The complete variable domain, with remaining parts taken from reference TRBV2 and TRBJ2-3, reads EPEVTQTPSHQVTQMGQEVILRCVPISNHLYFYWYRQILGQKVEFLVSFYNNEISEKSEIFDDQFSVERPDGSNFTLKIRSTKLEDSAMYFCASSEWGLAPSTDTQYFGPGTRLTVL.

The CDR3 here is CASSPGGDGSSGANVLTF. In nucleotides, the CDR3 is TGTGCCAGCAGCCCCGGTGGGGACGGGAGCTCTGGGGCCAACGTCCTGACTTTC. The gene calls are TRBV7-9 and TRBJ2-6; TRBD2 might be the D (6 bases). This CDR3 contains 18 residues. Germline V gene sequence: CDR1 SEHNR, CDR2 FQNEAQ (reference sequence). Trimming removed 5 bases from V and 0 bases from J, with 17 bases in between.

This clonotype was recorded many times. The genes are TRBV5-1 and TRBJ2-7; D is ambiguous. V lost 1 base to trimming and J lost 1 base, with 12 bases between them. The CDR3 extends over 15 amino acids. The germline CDR1 and CDR2 sequences are SGHRS and YFSETQ. The CDR3 DNA is TGCGCCAGCAGCTTGACAGATCCAATATCCTACGAGCAGTACTTC. Translating gives CASSLTDPISYEQYF.

This clonotype occurred a few times. V gene TRBV2 combines with J gene TRBJ2-3, with D hard to call. V was pared by 8 bases and J by 2 bases, with 14 bases between. This CDR3 contains 14 residues. Germline V gene sequence: CDR1 SNHLY, CDR2 FYNNEI. Written as DNA, the CDR3 is TGTGCCAGCGGGTCCGGAAGCCCCACAGATACGCAGTATTTT. The encoded protein is CASGSGSPTDTQYF. Using reference TRBV2 and TRBJ2-3 for the parts outside the CDR3, the full variable domain is EPEVTQTPSHQVTQMGQEVILRCVPISNHLYFYWYRQILGQKVEFLVSFYNNEISEKSEIFDDQFSVERPDGSNFTLKIRSTKLEDSAMYFCASGSGSPTDTQYFGPGTRLTVL.

This clonotype was picked up many times. The chain joins TRBV11-2 to TRBJ1-2; D not resolved. Deletions cut 4 bases from V and 5 bases from J, with 11 bases between. This CDR3 is built from 13 residues. Germline CDR1 reads SGHAT; CDR2 reads FQNNGV. The CDR3 coding sequence is TGTGCCAGCAGCTCCCGATTTATATATGGCTACACCTTC. It yields the protein CASSSRFIYGYTF.

This clonotype was counted many times. The rearrangement uses TRBV20-1 and TRBJ2-4; D gene ambiguous. The V gene's germline CDR1 is DFQATT and CDR2 SNEGSKA (reference sequence). V was shortened by 1 base and J by 0 bases, with 7 bases between the two germline ends. The CDR3 covers 14 residues. Here the CDR3 DNA reads TGCAGTGCTAGAGTCGGTCTAGCCAAAAACATTCAGTACTTC. Translation gives CSARVGLAKNIQYF.

This clonotype has at least ten counts. CDR3 region: CASSFIDYEQYF. The CDR3 DNA reads TGTGCCAGCAGCTTTATAGACTACGAGCAGTACTTC. The V gene is TRBV7-9, the J gene TRBJ2-7; D gene unclear. CDR3 size: 12 residues. Germline CDR1 reads SEHNR; CDR2 reads FQNEAQ (reference sequence). V was cut by 3 bases and J by 3 bases, with 6 bases left in between.

A few counts support this clonotype. A much larger clone lies one base from this, so it may be a read error. J is TRBJ2-7 and V is TRBV12-3 or TRBV12-4; TRBD1 might be the D (6 bases). The CDR3 consists of 12 residues. This CDR3 reads CASRDNSYDQYF. The CDR3 DNA is TGTGCCAGCCGGGACAACTCCTACGATCAGTACTTC.

The V and J genes are TRBV30 and TRBJ2-5; D gene ambiguous. Germline V gives CDR1 GTSNPN, CDR2 SVGIG (reference sequence). This CDR3 is 15 amino acids long. Trimming cost V 2 bases and J 5 bases, with 18 bases left between them. The CDR3 DNA reads as TGTGCCTGGAGTCACCCCTCGGACGTCCGGGAGACCCAGTACTTC. It yields the protein CAWSHPSDVRETQYF.

This clonotype has at least ten counts. J is TRBJ1-1 and V is TRBV9; D is perhaps TRBD1 (6 bases). Germline V gives CDR1 SGDLS, CDR2 YYNGEE. V lost 2 bases and J lost 2, with 16 bases in between. The CDR3 sequence is 16 residues long. The CDR3 region is CASSVGARLDNTEAFF. CDR3 DNA: TGTGCCAGCAGCGTGGGGGCGCGCTTGGATAACACTGAAGCTTTCTTT.

This clonotype was detected many times. The chain joins TRBV27 to TRBJ2-5; a possible D gene is TRBD1 (5 bases). The V gene's germline CDR1 is MNHEY and CDR2 SMNVEV (reference sequence). The CDR3 consists of 15 residues. Trimming took 5 bases from V and 6 from J, leaving 19 bases between them. CDR3 bases: TGTGCCAGCAGTGCACGGTGGACATCCGGGCAGACCCAGTACTTC. As protein: CASSARWTSGQTQYF.

This clonotype was observed at least ten times. This chain joins TRBV29-1 and TRBJ2-1, with no clear D. V lost 5 bases, J lost 0 bases, and 8 bases lay in between. The germline V gene encodes CDR1 SQVTM and CDR2 ANQGSEA. The CDR3 runs 13 residues. CDR3: CSVQTYSYNEQFF. DNA for the CDR3: TGCAGCGTTCAGACATACTCCTACAATGAGCAGTTCTTC.

Many counts were recorded for this clonotype. The chain uses TRBV5-1 and TRBJ1-5; TRBD1 is a possible D gene (6 bases). This CDR3 has 15 amino acids. Germline V gene sequence: CDR1 SGHRS, CDR2 YFSETQ. Trimming cost V 4 bases and J 4 bases, with 15 bases left between them. The CDR3 nucleotides are TGCGCCAGCAGCAGGGGGGAGGGCCGGAATCAGCCCCAGCATTTT. Translation: CASSRGEGRNQPQHF.

This clonotype was observed many times. V and J are TRBV7-9 and TRBJ2-1; D possibly corresponds to TRBD2 (6 bases). The germline gives CDR1 SEHNR, CDR2 FQNEAQ (reference sequence). Between the trimmed V and J ends, which lost 7 bases and 5 bases, there was a span of 18 bases. This CDR3 spans 15 amino acids. Written as DNA, the CDR3 is TGTGCCAGCAAAGGAGAACTAGCAGGTCACAATGAGCAGTTCTTC. This sequence encodes CASKGELAGHNEQFF. The whole variable domain, remainder taken from reference TRBV7-9 and TRBJ2-1, is DTGVSQNPRHKITKRGQNVTFRCDPISEHNRLYWYRQTLGQGPEFLTYFQNEAQLEKSRLLSDRFSAERPKGSFSTLEIQRTEQGDSAMYLCASKGELAGHNEQFFGPGTRLTVL.

The table lists this clonotype with many counts. The chain carries TRBV5-1 and TRBJ1-4; a possible D gene is TRBD1 (6 bases). Germline CDR1 SGHRS, CDR2 YFSETQ. Trimming removed 0 bases from V and 7 bases from J, with 7 bases in between. The CDR3 consists of 13 residues. DNA for the CDR3: TGCGCCAGCAGCTTGGAACAGGGTGAAAAACTGTTTTTT. It is translated as CASSLEQGEKLFF.

This chain links TRBV20-1 with TRBJ1-5; D is perhaps TRBD1 (5 bases). Germline CDR1 and CDR2: DFQATT and SNEGSKA (reference sequence). CDR3 length equals 11 residues. The CDR3 sequence: CRTGGGEPQHF. The CDR3 DNA is TGCAGGACCGGGGGGGGGGAGCCCCAGCATTTT.

This clonotype was counted at least ten times. The rearrangement links TRBV7-9 to TRBJ2-2; 8 bases line up with TRBD1. The CDR3 runs 15 residues. Germline CDR1 is SEHNR and CDR2 is FQNEAQ (reference sequence). Germline trimming cut 1 base from V and 4 bases from J; bases unmatched to any gene: 2. The CDR3 DNA reads as TGTGCCAGCAGCTTAGGCCAGGGGGCCACCGGGGAGCTGTTTTTT. This codes for CASSLGQGATGELFF.